This is a list of T cell receptor beta chains from one sample in a study of shared clonotypes between healthy human individuals. Some clones are missing from TCRdb's copy, which holds only in-frame ones; the method was immunoSEQ multiplex PCR. Among about 110,000 clones listed, 65% to 75% were seen once. The source material was memory CD8+ T cells sorted from blood. All receptors come from a woman aged 30 to 39 in good health. The CDR3 runs from the conserved cysteine through the conserved F or W. A D gene is named only where the DNA matches it firmly. Where a row states a size, it is once, few, many or the class of an expanded clone; other rows omit it.

. TRBD2 TRBJ2-3 TRBV4-1 TGCGCCAGCAGCCAGTTACGGCTAGCGGGAGGAAGCACAGATACGCAGTATTTT CASSQLRLAGGSTDTQYF
. . TRBJ2-1 TRBV12-5 TGTGCTAGTGCCCGAGACTCCTCCTACAATGAGCAGTTCTTC CASARDSSYNEQFF
once . TRBJ2-7 TRBV5-4 TGTGCCAGCAGCTCCGAAGGACCGGCCTACGAGCAGTACTTC CASSSEGPAYEQYF
. . TRBJ2-7 TRBV18 TGTGCCAGCTCATCCGACTACGAGCAGTACTTC CASSSDYEQYF
. TRBD2 TRBJ2-7 TRBV4-1 TGCGCCAGCAGCCAAGTTTCTATACTAGCGCAAACCTACGAGCAGTACTTC CASSQVSILAQTYEQYF
. . TRBJ2-7 TRBV7-9 TGTGCCAGCAGCCGATCCTACGAGCAGTACTTC CASSRSYEQYF
once TRBD1 TRBJ2-5 TRBV5-6 TGTGCCAGCAGCCAATACAGGGGGCCCAAAGAGACCCAGTACTTC CASSQYRGPKETQYF
few . TRBJ2-7 TRBV4-2 TGTGCCAGCAGCCAAGGCACTACTATATCCTACGAGCAGTACTTC CASSQGTTISYEQYF
few . TRBJ2-1 TRBV27 TGTGCCAGCAGTTCCCTGGGACGGGCTGAGCAGTTCTTC CASSSLGRAEQFF
few . TRBJ2-3 TRBV28 TGTGCCAGCAGTGTCCTAGGGGGTCAGGGAGGAACAGATACGCAGTATTTT CASSVLGGQGGTDTQYF
. . TRBJ2-3 TRBV27 TGTGCCAGCAGTTTAATAGAGCGCACAGATACGCAGTATTTT CASSLIERTDTQYF